The 12 T cell receptor beta chains listed next were all sequenced from one sample in a study of memory CD4+ T cells and cytomegalovirus serostatus. Produced via immunoSEQ multiplex PCR; TCRdb's table is partial and in-frame only. This sample yields some 54,000 clones, of which around four fifths are seen a single time; roughly 2% belongs to the top ten. Single viable CD3+CD4+CD8-CD45RO+ cells were sorted as the memory CD4+ T cells. The sequenced sample was memory CD4+ T cells from blood. These receptors all come from an adult in good health and CMV-seropositive.

The rearrangement uses TRBV7-8 and TRBJ2-5; D gene uncertain. Germline-derived CDR1 and CDR2 are SGHVS and FQNEAQ. The CDR3 runs 15 residues. The V end was cut by 0 bases, the J end by 1 base, with 9 bases between. The CDR3 loop is CASSLARVIQETQYF. In nucleotides, the CDR3 is TGTGCCAGCAGCTTAGCTAGAGTAATCCAAGAGACCCAGTACTTC.

This chain uses TRBV9 with TRBJ2-2; D unresolved. Trimming shortened V by 4 bases and J by 1 base, and 5 bases separated the two germline ends. CDR3 size: 13 residues. CDR1 SGDLS and CDR2 YYNGEE come from the germline V gene. In DNA form, the CDR3 reads TGTGCCAGCAGCCCCATGAACACCGGGGAGCTGTTTTTT. Its protein product is CASSPMNTGELFF.

The CDR3 DNA follows: TGTGCCACCAGCAGAGTGGGGGATACGCAGTATTTT. This encodes CATSRVGDTQYF. The chain recombines TRBV15 with TRBJ2-3; D not certain. Looked up from germline, CDR1 is LNHNV and CDR2 is YYDKDF (reference sequence). This CDR3 region has 12 residues. Trimming took 1 base from V and 6 from J, leaving 5 bases between them. Supplemented by reference TRBV15 and TRBJ2-3, the full variable domain reads DAMVIQNPRYQVTQFGKPVTLSCSQTLNHNVMYWYQQKSSQAPKLLFHYYDKDFNNEADTPDNFQSRRPNTSFCFLDIRSPGLGDTAMYLCATSRVGDTQYFGPGTRLTVL.

The rearrangement joins TRBV25-1 to TRBJ1-6, with TRBD1 matching over 7 bases. Germline V lookup: CDR1 MGHDK, CDR2 SYGVNS. CDR3 length equals 13 residues. J gave up 9 bases and V 7 bases, and 6 bases lay outside the gene matches. The CDR3 protein is CASKATGSSPLHF. The DNA of the CDR3 is TGTGCCAGCAAAGCGACAGGGAGTTCACCCCTCCACTTT.

The rearrangement joins TRBV19 to TRBJ1-1; TRBD1 might be the D (6 bases). V lost 6 bases, J lost 11 bases, and 19 bases lay in between. The CDR3 consists of 13 residues. CDR1 is LNHDA, CDR2 SQIVND, per germline (reference sequence). The CDR3 bases are TGTGCCAGTAGCTATCTGGACAACAGGGACGCTTTCTTT. This encodes CASSYLDNRDAFF.

V and J are TRBV11-2 and TRBJ2-2; D uncertain. Germline V lookup: CDR1 SGHAT, CDR2 FQNNGV. CDR3 length: 15 residues. The V gene lost 1 base and the J gene lost 6 bases, with 12 bases spanning the gap. CDR3 residues: CASSLGAPAAGELFF. CDR3 coding DNA: TGTGCCAGCAGCTTAGGCGCGCCCGCGGCCGGGGAGCTGTTTTTT.

This rearrangement joins TRBV10-3 to TRBJ2-1, with TRBD1 identical over 9 bases. The ends lost 4 bases at V and 0 bases at J; junction bases unmatched: 4. Germline loops: CDR1 ENHRY, CDR2 SYGVKD. The CDR3 spans 16 residues. The CDR3 nucleotides read TGTGCCATCAGTGCGGGACAGGGATCCTCCTACAATGAGCAGTTCTTC. Its translation is CAISAGQGSSYNEQFF.

The CDR3 bases are TGCGCCAGCAGTGGTCAAGGCAGAAACATTCAGTACTTC. It is translated as CASSGQGRNIQYF. The chain is built from TRBV10-2 and TRBJ2-4; D remains ambiguous. V gave up 4 bases and J gave up 6 bases, with 10 bases separating them. Germline lookup yields CDR1 WSHSY and CDR2 SAAADI. This CDR3 contains 13 residues.

The CDR3 here is CASSYSGRGGRNIQYF. The CDR3 DNA reads TGTGCCAGCAGTTACTCGGGGCGGGGAGGGAGAAACATTCAGTACTTC. The chain carries TRBV6-5 and TRBJ2-4, with 7 bases lining up with TRBD2. This CDR3 comprises 16 residues. Per the germline V gene, CDR1 is MNHEY and CDR2 is SVGAGI. Germline trimming cut 0 bases from V and 6 bases from J; bases unmatched to any gene: 8.

This clone came up a few times. The rearrangement joins TRBV28 to TRBJ2-3, with D possibly matching TRBD1 (6 bases). CDR1 MDHEN and CDR2 SYDVKM come from the germline V gene. Trimming removed 1 base at V and 11 bases at J, with 10 bases between. CDR3 length: 12 residues. The CDR3 DNA sequence: TGTGCCAGCAGTTTATTGGACAGAGGGCAGTATTTT. This sequence encodes CASSLLDRGQYF.

The rearrangement uses TRBV5-1 and TRBJ1-2; maybe TRBD1 (6 bases). Germline assignment: CDR1 SGHRS and CDR2 YFSETQ. V gave up 4 bases and J gave up 0 bases, with 16 bases separating them. The CDR3 contains 16 residues. This chain's CDR3 is CASSDPGGATNYGYTF. Here the CDR3 DNA reads TGCGCCAGCAGCGACCCCGGGGGGGCGACTAACTATGGCTACACCTTC.

The CDR3 coding sequence is TGTGCCAGCAGACACGACGAGGGCTATGGCTACACCTTC. As protein: CASRHDEGYGYTF. V usage is TRBV5-6 and J usage is TRBJ1-2, with unresolved D. The V gene's germline CDR1 is SGHDT and CDR2 YYEEEE. The CDR3 extends over 13 amino acids. The germline V and J ends were trimmed by 5 bases and 4 bases, with 12 bases remaining between them.